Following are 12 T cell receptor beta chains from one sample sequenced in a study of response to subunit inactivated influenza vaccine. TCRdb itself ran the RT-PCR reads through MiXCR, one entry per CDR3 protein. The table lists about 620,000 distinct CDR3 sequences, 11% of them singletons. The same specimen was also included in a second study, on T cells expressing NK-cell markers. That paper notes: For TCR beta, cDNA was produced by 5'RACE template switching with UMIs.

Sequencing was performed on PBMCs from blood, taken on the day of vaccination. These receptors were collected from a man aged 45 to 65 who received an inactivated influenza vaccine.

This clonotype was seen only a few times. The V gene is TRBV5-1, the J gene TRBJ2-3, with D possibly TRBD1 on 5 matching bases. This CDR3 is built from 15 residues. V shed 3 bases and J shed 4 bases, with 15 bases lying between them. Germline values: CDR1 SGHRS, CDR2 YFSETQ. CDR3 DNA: TGCGCCAGCAGCTGGACACTCCAGGTGCCAGATACGCAGTATTTT. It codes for CASSWTLQVPDTQYF.

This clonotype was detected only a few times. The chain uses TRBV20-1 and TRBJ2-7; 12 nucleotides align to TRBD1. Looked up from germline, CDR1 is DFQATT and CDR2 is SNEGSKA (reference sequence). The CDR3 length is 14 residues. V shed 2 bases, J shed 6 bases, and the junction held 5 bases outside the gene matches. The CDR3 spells CSARSGQGAVEQYF. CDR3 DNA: TGCAGTGCTAGATCGGGACAGGGGGCGGTCGAGCAGTACTTC.

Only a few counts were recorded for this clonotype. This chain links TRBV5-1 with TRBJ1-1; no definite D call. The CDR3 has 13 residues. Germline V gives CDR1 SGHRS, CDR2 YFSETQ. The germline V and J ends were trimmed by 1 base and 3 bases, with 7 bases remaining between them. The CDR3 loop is CASSLTWDTEAFF. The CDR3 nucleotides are TGCGCCAGCAGCTTGACCTGGGACACTGAAGCTTTCTTT. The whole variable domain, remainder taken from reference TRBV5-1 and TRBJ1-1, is KAGVTQTPRYLIKTRGQQVTLSCSPISGHRSVSWYQQTPGQGLQFLFEYFSETQRNKGNFPGRFSGRQFSNSRSEMNVSTLELGDSALYLCASSLTWDTEAFFGQGTRLTVV.

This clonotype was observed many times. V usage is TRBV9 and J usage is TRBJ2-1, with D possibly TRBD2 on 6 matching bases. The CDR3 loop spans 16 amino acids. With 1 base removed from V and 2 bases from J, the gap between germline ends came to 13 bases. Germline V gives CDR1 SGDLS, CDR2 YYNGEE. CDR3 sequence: CASSVTIAAPYNEQFF. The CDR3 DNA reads TGTGCCAGCAGCGTAACTATAGCGGCCCCCTACAATGAGCAGTTCTTC.

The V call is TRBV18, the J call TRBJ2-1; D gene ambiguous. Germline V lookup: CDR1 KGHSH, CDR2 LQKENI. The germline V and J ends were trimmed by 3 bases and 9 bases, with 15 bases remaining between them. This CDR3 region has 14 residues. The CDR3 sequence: CASSPLPGSLEQFF. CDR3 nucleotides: TGTGCCAGCTCACCTCTTCCCGGGTCCCTTGAGCAGTTCTTC.

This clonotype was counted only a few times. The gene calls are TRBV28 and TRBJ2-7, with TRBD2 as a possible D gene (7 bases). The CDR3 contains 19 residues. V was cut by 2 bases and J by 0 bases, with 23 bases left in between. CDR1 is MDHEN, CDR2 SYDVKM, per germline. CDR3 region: CASSLVPRWGGLNSYEQYF. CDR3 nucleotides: TGTGCCAGCAGTTTAGTCCCGCGGTGGGGGGGGCTAAACTCCTACGAGCAGTACTTC.

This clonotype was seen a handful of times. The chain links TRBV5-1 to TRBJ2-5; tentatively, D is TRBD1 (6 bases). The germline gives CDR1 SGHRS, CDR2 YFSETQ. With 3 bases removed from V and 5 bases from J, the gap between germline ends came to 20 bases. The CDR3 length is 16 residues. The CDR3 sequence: CASSSHPGQPGETQYF. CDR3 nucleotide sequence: TGCGCCAGCAGCTCCCACCCTGGACAGCCGGGGGAGACCCAGTACTTC.

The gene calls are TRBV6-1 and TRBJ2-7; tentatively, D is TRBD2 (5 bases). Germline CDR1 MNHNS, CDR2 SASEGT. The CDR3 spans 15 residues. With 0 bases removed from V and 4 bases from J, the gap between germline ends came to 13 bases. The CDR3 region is CASSEAGLAGYEQYF. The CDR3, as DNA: TGTGCCAGCAGTGAAGCAGGACTCGCCGGGTACGAGCAGTACTTC.

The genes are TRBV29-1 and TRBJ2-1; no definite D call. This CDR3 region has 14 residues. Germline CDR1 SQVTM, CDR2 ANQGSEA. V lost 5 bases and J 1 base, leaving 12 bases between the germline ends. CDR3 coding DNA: TGCAGCGTTAGGCGCATGTTGTCCTACAATGAGCAGTTCTTC. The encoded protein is CSVRRMLSYNEQFF.

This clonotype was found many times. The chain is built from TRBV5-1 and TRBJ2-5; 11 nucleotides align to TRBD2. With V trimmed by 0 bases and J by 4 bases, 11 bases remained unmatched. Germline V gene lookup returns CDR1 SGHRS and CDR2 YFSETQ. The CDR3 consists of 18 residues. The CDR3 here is CASSLGQLAGGQGETQYF. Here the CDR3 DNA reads TGCGCCAGCAGCTTGGGACAGCTAGCGGGAGGACAGGGAGAGACCCAGTACTTC.

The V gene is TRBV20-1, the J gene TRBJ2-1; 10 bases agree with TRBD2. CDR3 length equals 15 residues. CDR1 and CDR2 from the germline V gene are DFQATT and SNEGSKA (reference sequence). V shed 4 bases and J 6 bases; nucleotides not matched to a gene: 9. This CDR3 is CSAILAGGFINEQFF. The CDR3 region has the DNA TGCAGTGCTATCTTAGCGGGAGGCTTTATCAATGAGCAGTTCTTC.

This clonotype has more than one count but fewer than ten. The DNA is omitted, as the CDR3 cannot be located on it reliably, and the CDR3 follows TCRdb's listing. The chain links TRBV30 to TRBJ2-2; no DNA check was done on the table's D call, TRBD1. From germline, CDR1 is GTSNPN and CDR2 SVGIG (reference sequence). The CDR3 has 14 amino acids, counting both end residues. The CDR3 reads CARSRAGQDGELFF.